This entry describes one TCR beta chain. The CDR3 length is 16 residues. The ends lost 3 bases at V and 7 bases at J; junction bases unmatched: 10. CDR1 LNHDA and CDR2 SQIVND come from the germline V gene (reference sequence). In the source study's methods: Using reference gene primer amplification, nucleated cell counts were estimated. Only in-frame clones appear in the TCRdb table, and some are missing; sequencing was by immunoSEQ multiplex PCR. That table gives V, J and clone size, and the DNA gave D and trimming. The sample has about 210,000 clones, about four fifths seen once; the top ten hold under 4%. This entry comes from a study of blood T cell repertoires in COVID-19. Study context: Researchers got acute and convalescent COVID-19 samples from the United States, Italy and Spain. In each case, the material was cDNA or gDNA derived from T cells, B-cell-depleted T cells, or PBMCs.

Exposed enrollees encountered a COVID-19 case at some point within 2 weeks before study entry. The sequence came from a woman aged 30 to 39 who had been exposed to COVID-19. Source material: PBMCs or T cells enriched from blood (not recorded which). V gene TRBV19 combines with J gene TRBJ2-7; TRBD2 matches 12 bases. The CDR3 here is CASSMGLAGGLKEQYF. In DNA form, the CDR3 reads TGTGCCAGTAGTATGGGTCTAGCGGGGGGGCTCAAAGAGCAGTACTTC.